Included here is one T cell receptor beta chain sequence, with context. This clonotype was recorded once. Its antigen specificity is not known. No base-level quality is on record; no much larger clone is a single base apart. A solitary read yields weak support. These data are taken from a study of T cell repertoires in cytomegalovirus infection (dated by TCRdb to about 2019). Study-level background: Peptide stimulations targeted recently identified HLA-C-restricted CMV epitopes, whose presentation resists viral immunomodulation, together with well-studied HLA-B-restricted epitopes. Donor HLA type was relevant to the analysis, as public TCR beta signatures indicated carriage of CMV infection together with the matching HLA type. Study-wide findings and limitations: In both this cohort and an independent cohort of 352 donors, the cumulative frequency of public TCR beta family members distinguished carriers of CMV infection plus the relevant HLA type. In the ex vivo response, HLA-C-restricted CMV-specific TCR beta clonotypes were dominant, and in two of eight donors the single most frequent clonotype came from this HLA-C-restricted group.

Sequencing instrument: Illumina HiSeq 1500. Using fastp trimming at Q25 and MiXCR clonotype assembly, TCRdb reanalyzed the public sequencing data and kept in-frame beta chains. A single entry per CDR3 protein holds the most common genes and DNA from its merged rows. For this sample the table gives hundreds of thousands of distinct CDR3 sequences, of which around 32% were detected only once. The ten top clones hold 13% of the sample. Its CDR3 holds 12 amino acids, cysteine through phenylalanine. The CDR3 DNA has 36 bases and is translated from base 1. The germline V gene specifies SGHVT as CDR1 and SQSDAQ as CDR2. The V end loses 5 bases and the J end loses 6 bases, and a stretch of 11 bases separates them. The treatment or condition label, as the study defines it: in vitro stimulation with specific CMV peptide epitopes to enrich CMV-specific T cells.

Recombination connected TRBV7-4 to TRBJ2-7; the D segment could be TRBD2, given 6 matching bases. The sequence was collected from a human donor in good health (CMV status not recorded). Some clones in this sample may be carry-over from other donors' samples. Sample: cultured CD8+ T cells from PBMCs, taken from culture after CMV antigen stimulation. CDR3 region: CASSPVGLEQYF. In nucleotides, the sequence is TGTGCCAGCAGCCCCGTGGGACTCGAGCAGTACTTC.